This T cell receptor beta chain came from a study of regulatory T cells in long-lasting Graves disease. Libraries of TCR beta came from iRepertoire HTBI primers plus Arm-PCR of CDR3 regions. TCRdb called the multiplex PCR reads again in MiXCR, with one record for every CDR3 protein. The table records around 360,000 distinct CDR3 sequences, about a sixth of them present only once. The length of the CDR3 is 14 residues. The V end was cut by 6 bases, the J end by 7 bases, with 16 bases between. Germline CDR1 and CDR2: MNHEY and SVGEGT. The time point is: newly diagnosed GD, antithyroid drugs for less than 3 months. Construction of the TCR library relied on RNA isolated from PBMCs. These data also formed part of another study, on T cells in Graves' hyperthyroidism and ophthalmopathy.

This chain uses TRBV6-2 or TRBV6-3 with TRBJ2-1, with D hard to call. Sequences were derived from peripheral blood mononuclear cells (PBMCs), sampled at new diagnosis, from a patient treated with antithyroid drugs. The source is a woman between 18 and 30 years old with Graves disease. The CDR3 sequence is CASRVGSNRNEQFF. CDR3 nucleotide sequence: TGTGCCAGCAGAGTCGGCTCTAACCGAAATGAGCAGTTCTTC.